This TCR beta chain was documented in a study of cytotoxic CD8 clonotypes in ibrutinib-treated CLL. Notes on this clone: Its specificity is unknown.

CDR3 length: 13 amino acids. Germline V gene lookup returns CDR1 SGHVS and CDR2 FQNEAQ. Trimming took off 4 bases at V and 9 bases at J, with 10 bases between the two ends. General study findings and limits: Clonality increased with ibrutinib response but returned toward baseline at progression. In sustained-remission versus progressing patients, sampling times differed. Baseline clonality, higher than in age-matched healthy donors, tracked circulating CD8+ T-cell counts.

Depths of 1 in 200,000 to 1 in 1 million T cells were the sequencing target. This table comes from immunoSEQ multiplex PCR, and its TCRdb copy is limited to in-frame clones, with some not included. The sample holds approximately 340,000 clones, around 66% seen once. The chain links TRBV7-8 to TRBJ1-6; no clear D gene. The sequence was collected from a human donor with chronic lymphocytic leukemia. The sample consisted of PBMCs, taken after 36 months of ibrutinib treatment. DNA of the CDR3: TGTGCCAGCAGCTCGCGGCTGGGTTCACCCCTCCACTTT. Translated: CASSSRLGSPLHF.